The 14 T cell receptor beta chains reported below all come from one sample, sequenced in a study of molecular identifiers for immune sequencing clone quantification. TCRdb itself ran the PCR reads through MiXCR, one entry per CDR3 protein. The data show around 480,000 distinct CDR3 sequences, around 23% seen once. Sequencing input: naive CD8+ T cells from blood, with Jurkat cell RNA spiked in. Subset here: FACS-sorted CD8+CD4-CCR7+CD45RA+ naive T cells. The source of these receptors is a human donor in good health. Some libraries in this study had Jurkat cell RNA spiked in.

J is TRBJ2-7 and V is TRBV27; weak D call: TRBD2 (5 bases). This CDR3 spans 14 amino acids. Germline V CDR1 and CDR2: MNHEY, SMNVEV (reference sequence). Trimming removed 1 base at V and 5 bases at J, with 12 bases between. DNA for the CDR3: TGTGCCAGCAGTTTATTGAGGGCGTCCCACGAGCAGTACTTC. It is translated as CASSLLRASHEQYF.

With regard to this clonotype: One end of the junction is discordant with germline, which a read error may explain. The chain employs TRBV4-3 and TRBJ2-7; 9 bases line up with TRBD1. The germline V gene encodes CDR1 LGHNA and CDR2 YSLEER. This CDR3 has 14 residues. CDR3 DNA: TGCGCCAGCAGCCCGGGACAGGGCTCCTACGCGCAGTACTTC. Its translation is CASSPGQGSYAQYF.

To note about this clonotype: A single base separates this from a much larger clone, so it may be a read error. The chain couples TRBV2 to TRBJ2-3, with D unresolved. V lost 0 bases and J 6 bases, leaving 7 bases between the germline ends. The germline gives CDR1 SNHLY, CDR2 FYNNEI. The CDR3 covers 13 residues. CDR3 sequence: CASSEASSDTQYF. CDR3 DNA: TGTGCCAGCAGTGAAGCGTCGAGCGATACGCAGTATTTT.

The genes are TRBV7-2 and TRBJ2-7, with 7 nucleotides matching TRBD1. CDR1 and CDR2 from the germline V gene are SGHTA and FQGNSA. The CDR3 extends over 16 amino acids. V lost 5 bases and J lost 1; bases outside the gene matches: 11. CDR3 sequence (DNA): TGTGCCAGCAGCCCGCCGACAGGGTTCTTTTCCTACGAGCAGTACTTC. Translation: CASSPPTGFFSYEQYF.

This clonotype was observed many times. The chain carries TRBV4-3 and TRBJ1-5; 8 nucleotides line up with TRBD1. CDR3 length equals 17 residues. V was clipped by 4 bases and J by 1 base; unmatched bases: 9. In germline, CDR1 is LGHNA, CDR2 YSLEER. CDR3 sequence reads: CASSPVAGGRSNQPQHF. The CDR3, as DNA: TGCGCCAGCAGCCCGGTGGCAGGGGGCCGGAGCAATCAGCCCCAGCATTTT.

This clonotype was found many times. CDR3 in DNA: TGTGCCAGCAGTCCGGACAGCGGACCTGCAATCTACACCTTC. Residues: CASSPDSGPAIYTF. J is TRBJ1-2 and V is TRBV28, with D perhaps TRBD1 (6 bases). The germline V gene encodes CDR1 MDHEN and CDR2 SYDVKM. The CDR3 is 14 amino acids. V was trimmed by 5 bases and J by 10 bases, leaving 20 bases between them.

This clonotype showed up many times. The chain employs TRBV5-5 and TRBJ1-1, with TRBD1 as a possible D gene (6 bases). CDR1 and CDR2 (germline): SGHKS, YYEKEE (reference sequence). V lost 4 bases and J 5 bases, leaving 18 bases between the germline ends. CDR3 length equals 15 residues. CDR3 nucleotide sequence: TGTGCCAGCAGCCTGTCTGACTGGAGGGGGACTGAAGCTTTCTTT. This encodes CASSLSDWRGTEAFF.

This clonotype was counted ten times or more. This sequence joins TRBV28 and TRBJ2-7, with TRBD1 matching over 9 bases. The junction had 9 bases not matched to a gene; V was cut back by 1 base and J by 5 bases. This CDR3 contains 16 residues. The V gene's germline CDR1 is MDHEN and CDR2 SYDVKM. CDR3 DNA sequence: TGTGCCAGCAGTTTATCAGCGGGACAGGGCCTCGACGAGCAGTACTTC. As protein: CASSLSAGQGLDEQYF.

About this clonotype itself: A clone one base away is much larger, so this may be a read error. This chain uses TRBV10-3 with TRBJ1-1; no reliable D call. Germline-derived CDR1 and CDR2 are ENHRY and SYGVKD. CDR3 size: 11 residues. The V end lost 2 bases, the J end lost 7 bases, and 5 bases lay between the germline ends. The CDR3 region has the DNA TGTGCCATCAGTGAGCCATATGAAGCTTTCTTT. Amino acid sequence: CAISEPYEAFF.

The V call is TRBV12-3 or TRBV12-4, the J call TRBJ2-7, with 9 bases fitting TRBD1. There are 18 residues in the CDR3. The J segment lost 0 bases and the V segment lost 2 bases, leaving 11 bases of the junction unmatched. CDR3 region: CASSLRDRGNWRSYEQYF. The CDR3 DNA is TGTGCCAGCAGTTTACGTGACAGGGGGAATTGGCGCTCCTACGAGCAGTACTTC.

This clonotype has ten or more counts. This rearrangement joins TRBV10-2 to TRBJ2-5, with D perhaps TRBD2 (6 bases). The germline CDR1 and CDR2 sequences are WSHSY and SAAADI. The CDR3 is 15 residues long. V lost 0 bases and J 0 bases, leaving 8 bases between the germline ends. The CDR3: CASSESPSDQETQYF. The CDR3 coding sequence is TGCGCCAGCAGTGAGTCACCTAGCGACCAAGAGACCCAGTACTTC.

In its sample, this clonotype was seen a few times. The DNA for the CDR3 is TGCGCCAGCGGAGGTAGCGGGAGCATCGACAATGAGCAGTTCTTC. This gives the protein CASGGSGSIDNEQFF. This chain links TRBV23-1 with TRBJ2-1, with 9 bases matching TRBD2. TRBV23-1 is an ORF; its function is uncertain. The length of the CDR3 is 15 residues. With V trimmed by 8 bases and J by 5 bases, 10 bases remained unmatched.

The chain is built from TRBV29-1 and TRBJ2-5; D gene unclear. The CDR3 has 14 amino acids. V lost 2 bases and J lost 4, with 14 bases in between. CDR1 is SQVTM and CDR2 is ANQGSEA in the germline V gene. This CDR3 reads CSVEFDLSGETQYF. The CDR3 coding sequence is TGCAGCGTTGAATTCGACCTATCGGGAGAGACCCAGTACTTC.

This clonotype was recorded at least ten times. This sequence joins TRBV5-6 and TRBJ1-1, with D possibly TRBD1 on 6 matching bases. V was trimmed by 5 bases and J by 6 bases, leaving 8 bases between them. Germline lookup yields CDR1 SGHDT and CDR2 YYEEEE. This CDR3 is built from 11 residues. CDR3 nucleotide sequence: TGTGCCAGCAGGGGGGGGCCTGAAGCTTTCTTT. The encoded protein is CASRGGPEAFF.